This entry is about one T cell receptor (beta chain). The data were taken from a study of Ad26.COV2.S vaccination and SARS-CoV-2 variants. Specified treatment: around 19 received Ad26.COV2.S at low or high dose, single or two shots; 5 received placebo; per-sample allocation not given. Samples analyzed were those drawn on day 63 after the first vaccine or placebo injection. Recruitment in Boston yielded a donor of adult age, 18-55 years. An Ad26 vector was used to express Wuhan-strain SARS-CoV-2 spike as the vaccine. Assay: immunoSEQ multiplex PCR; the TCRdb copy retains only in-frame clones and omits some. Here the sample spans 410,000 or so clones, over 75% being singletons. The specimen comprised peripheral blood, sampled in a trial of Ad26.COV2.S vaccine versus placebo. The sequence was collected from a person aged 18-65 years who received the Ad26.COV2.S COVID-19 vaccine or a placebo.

The CDR3 loop is CASVQGARFYGYTF. CDR3 in DNA: TGTGCCAGCGTACAGGGGGCGCGGTTCTATGGCTACACCTTC. The chain links TRBV6-5 to TRBJ1-2; TRBD1 agrees at 9 bases. CDR3 length: 14 amino acids. V gave up 8 bases and J gave up 4 bases; unmatched junction bases: 8. Germline CDR1 and CDR2: MNHEY and SVGAGI.